This T cell receptor beta chain was sequenced for a study of post-analysis software for immune sequencing data. A few counts support this clonotype. Antigen unknown. Points from the study as a whole: Relative to controls, patients had 5 or 6 TRBV segments at higher frequency, with TRBV5-6, TRBV5-1 and TRBV20-1 among these.

The CDR3 loop spans 20 amino acids. The J segment lost 7 bases and the V segment lost 0 bases, leaving 23 bases of the junction unmatched. Germline CDR1 and CDR2: MNHEY and SVGEGT. Unique molecular identifiers were present in the TCR beta cDNA libraries. TCRdb reprocessed the PCR reads with MiXCR, giving one entry per CDR3 protein. This table has approximately 350,000 distinct CDR3 sequences, around 33% appearing once. The gene calls are TRBV6-2 or TRBV6-3 and TRBJ2-7, with TRBD1 matching over 8 bases. This TCR derives from a girl between 5 and 17 years old with multiple sclerosis. The specimen was blood. CDR3 sequence: CASSYSHLGQGGRGLREQYF. CDR3 DNA sequence: TGTGCCAGCAGTTACTCCCACCTCGGACAGGGAGGCAGGGGGCTACGTGAGCAGTACTTC.